This TCR beta chain was recorded in a study of cytomegalovirus exposure and HLA in healthy donors. Study-wide context: Some 77 million unique TCRs from HLA-typed donors were held in an early release of data.

CDR3 length: 12 residues. The germline gives CDR1 SGHDT, CDR2 YYEEEE. Trimming left V 0 bases short and J 14 bases short, with 11 bases between. PCR used 60 Vbeta primers and 13 Jbeta primers. Sequenced by immunoSEQ multiplex PCR; TCRdb stores in-frame clones only, minus some. The sample holds 76,000 or so clones; around 72% are singletons and the top ten take about 16%. The receptor was isolated from a woman between 35 and 50 years old in good health and CMV-seropositive. The rearrangement joins TRBV5-6 to TRBJ1-4, with D unresolved. What was sequenced was PBMCs. The CDR3 nucleotides read TGTGCCAGCAGCTTGGGGGTAGGGAGTCTGTTTTTT. It yields the protein CASSLGVGSLFF.